One and the same sample provided the 7 T cell receptor beta chains below, sequenced in a study of vaccination and CD4 T cells after COVID-19 (dated by TCRdb to between 2021 and 2024). The sample's treatment or condition, from its label and the paper: approximately nine-day PBMC culture with coronavirus spike peptide pools or control peptides (ViraFEST assay). To prepare the library, PCR was applied. These reads were obtained on an Illumina iSeq 100. At the Johns Hopkins FTIC core, DNA from the cultured CD4+ T cells underwent TCR sequencing with the Oncomine TCR Beta short-read assay. TCRdb reworked the public reads: Q25 trimming with fastp, MiXCR clone assembly, productive beta chains retained. Rows matching on CDR3 protein sequence are summarized as one entry with the most common DNA and genes. Counted in this sample were more than 15,000 distinct CDR3 sequences; more than 25% of them appeared once. The ten largest make up roughly 14% of the sample.

Their cognate antigens are unknown. The specimen was cultured CD4+ T cells from blood. The receptor set was obtained from a human donor with COVID-19.

V and J are TRBV6-5 and TRBJ1-1; D is unclear. The V end was cut by 0 bases, the J end by 10 bases, with 27 bases between. The CDR3 runs to 18 residues. Germline CDR1 MNHEY, CDR2 SVGAGI. CDR3 nucleotide sequence: TGTGCCAGCAGTTACTCGGAGTGGGGAATTGGTTCGGGTTTCGGAGCTTTCTTT. The encoded protein is CASSYSEWGIGSGFGAFF.

This clonotype was counted only a few times. The chain is built from TRBV7-2 and TRBJ2-7; 11 nucleotides match TRBD1. The CDR3 extends over 15 amino acids. Unmatched junction bases numbered 10, after V lost 5 bases and J lost 7 bases. Germline V gene data show CDR1 as SGHTA and CDR2 as FQGNSA. In DNA form, the CDR3 reads TGTGCCAGCAGCCACGAGGGACAGGGGGTAAGGGAGCAGTACTTC. Translated, it gives CASSHEGQGVREQYF.

This clonotype has just a few counts. The V and J genes are TRBV12-3 or TRBV12-4 and TRBJ1-2; D remains ambiguous. Trimming removed 3 bases at V and 4 bases at J, with 9 bases between. The CDR3 extends over 13 amino acids. CDR3 region: CASSLVRFYGYTF. CDR3 coding DNA: TGTGCCAGCAGTTTGGTCAGATTCTATGGCTACACCTTC.

The rearrangement links TRBV27 to TRBJ2-4; 7 nucleotides align to TRBD1. CDR3 length equals 18 residues. Losses at the gene ends were 6 bases for V and 1 base for J; bases not matched to a gene: 15. Per germline, CDR1 MNHEY and CDR2 SMNVEV (reference sequence). The CDR3 region has the DNA TGTGCCAGCAGCCCAACCACCCCGACAGGGATGGCCAAAAACATTCAGTACTTC. Translating gives CASSPTTPTGMAKNIQYF.

This clonotype rates as medium-sized. The chain has TRBV7-6 and TRBJ2-7; the match to TRBD1 covers 12 bases. Germline CDR1 SGHVS, CDR2 FNYEAQ. This CDR3 contains 16 residues. The junction had 10 bases not matched to a gene; V was cut back by 4 bases and J by 6 bases. In DNA, the CDR3 is TGTGCCAGCAGCTCAAATCCGGGACAGGGGGCGCGCGAGCAGTACTTC. This gives the protein CASSSNPGQGAREQYF. The variable domain in full, with the rest retrieved from reference TRBV7-6 and TRBJ2-7, is GAGVSQSPRYKVTKRGQDVALRCDPISGHVSLYWYRQALGQGPEFLTYFNYEAQQDKSGLPNDRFSAERPEGSISTLTIQRTEQRDSAMYRCASSSNPGQGAREQYFGPGTRLTVT.

The chain links TRBV7-8 to TRBJ2-7; 7 nucleotides agree with TRBD1. Germline CDR1 SGHVS, CDR2 FQNEAQ. The CDR3 extends over 15 amino acids. Unmatched junction bases numbered 13, after V lost 4 bases and J lost 7 bases. CDR3 sequence: CASSSPAAGGREQYF. The CDR3 DNA sequence: TGTGCCAGCAGCTCCCCGGCGGCAGGGGGTCGGGAGCAGTACTTC. The full variable domain, rest sourced from reference TRBV7-8 and TRBJ2-7, is GAGVSQSPRYKVAKRGQDVALRCDPISGHVSLFWYQQALGQGPEFLTYFQNEAQLDKSGLPSDRFFAERPEGSVSTLKIQRTQQEDSAVYLCASSSPAAGGREQYFGPGTRLTVT.

In this sample, this clonotype turned up a few times. The genes are TRBV2 and TRBJ1-1, with 9 bases lining up with TRBD1. Germline V gene data show CDR1 as SNHLY and CDR2 as FYNNEI. With 5 bases clipped from V and 0 bases from J, the junction kept 10 bases outside the gene matches. The CDR3 covers 17 residues. The CDR3 here is CASSPPGQGKMNTEAFF. In DNA, the CDR3 is TGTGCCAGCAGTCCCCCGGGACAGGGAAAAATGAACACTGAAGCTTTCTTT.